This T cell receptor (beta chain) is drawn from a study of T cells in Graves' hyperthyroidism and ophthalmopathy. J was trimmed by 4 bases and V by 6 bases; bases with no gene match: 11. CDR3 length equals 15 residues. Diagnostic assessment was based on clinical symptoms, serum thyroxine and TRAb, thyroid ultrasound and orbital computed tomography. What was amplified from RNA transcripts were TCR beta CDR3 regions. TCR CDR3 underwent first-round RT-PCR with the HTBI primer set. MiXCR, run by TCRdb on the multiplex PCR reads, gives a single entry per CDR3 protein. The sample consists of roughly 350,000 distinct CDR3 sequences, roughly an eighth of them appearing once. Study observations and caveats: Ophthalmopathy, as predicted by the model, came a median about seven months after the prediction.

The table lists this clonotype with many counts. Its specificity is unknown. The sequenced sample consisted of blood. The sequence came from a woman between 35 and 50 years old with Graves' ophthalmopathy. This chain uses TRBV12-3 or TRBV12-4 with TRBJ1-1, with 7 positions matching TRBD1. DNA for the CDR3: TGTGCCAGCAGAACCGACAGGGCGGTAAGCACTGAAGCTTTCTTT. Its protein product is CASRTDRAVSTEAFF.